The 12 T cell receptor beta chains in this list originate from one sample, sequenced in a study of T-cell memory formation after mild COVID-19. TCRdb itself ran the 5' RACE reads through MiXCR, one entry per CDR3 protein. The data contain 350,000 to 450,000 distinct CDR3 sequences, 20% to 25% of them seen just once; the ten biggest clones take up roughly 8.7%. The sample comprised PBMCs or a T cell subset sorted from them (not recorded which). All receptors come from an adult woman who had mild COVID-19 (a few samples of this study predate the infection). Cell type and time point are not known.

This clonotype occurred a few times. The chain combines TRBV4-2 with TRBJ2-7; D unresolved. This CDR3 comprises 15 residues. The V end lost 1 base, the J end lost 0 bases, and 10 bases lay between the germline ends. Germline lookup yields CDR1 LGHNA and CDR2 YNFKEQ. The CDR3 loop reads CASSQGTESSYEQYF. The CDR3 DNA follows: TGTGCCAGCAGCCAAGGGACCGAGAGCTCCTACGAGCAGTACTTC.

This clonotype was recorded a few times. The CDR3, as DNA: TGTGCCACCAGCAGAGATTCTTGGGCGGCGGACCCTCTCTACGAGCAGTACTTC. As protein: CATSRDSWAADPLYEQYF. The genes are TRBV15 and TRBJ2-7; D gene ambiguous. Germline-derived CDR1 and CDR2 are LNHNV and YYDKDF (reference sequence). This CDR3 is built from 18 residues. The V and J ends lost 0 bases and 3 bases respectively, with 21 bases between them.

This sequence joins TRBV7-2 and TRBJ2-5; TRBD2 might be the D (5 bases). CDR1 and CDR2 from the germline V gene are SGHTA and FQGNSA. The V end lost 0 bases, the J end lost 5 bases, and 10 bases lay between the germline ends. The CDR3 is 14 amino acids. CDR3 DNA sequence: TGTGCCAGCAGCTTAGCTACCCCGGGGGAGACCCAGTACTTC. Translation: CASSLATPGETQYF.

V usage is TRBV18 and J usage is TRBJ1-1, with D possibly matching TRBD1 (5 bases). The CDR3 loop spans 13 amino acids. V dropped 7 bases and J dropped 5 bases, with 14 bases sitting between them. From germline, CDR1 is KGHSH and CDR2 LQKENI. The CDR3 protein is CASFQGPGTEAFF. CDR3 nucleotides: TGTGCCAGCTTCCAGGGCCCTGGGACTGAAGCTTTCTTT.

This chain connects TRBV24-1 to TRBJ2-1, with 14 bases matching TRBD2. V lost 4 bases, J lost 11 bases, and 6 bases stayed unmatched. CDR1 is KGHDR and CDR2 is SFDVKD in the germline V gene. This CDR3 has 15 amino acids. DNA of the CDR3: TGTGCCACCAGTGACTGGGGACTAGCGGGAGAGAAGCAGTTCTTC. Its protein is CATSDWGLAGEKQFF.

V and J are TRBV19 and TRBJ2-7, with D possibly being TRBD1 or TRBD2 (6 bases each). CDR1 and CDR2 from the germline V gene are LNHDA and SQIVND (reference sequence). The CDR3 is made up of 12 amino acids. With 10 bases removed from V and 1 base from J, the gap between germline ends came to 11 bases. CDR3 sequence (DNA): TGTGCCACCGCGGGACAATCCTACGAGCAGTACTTC. Protein product: CATAGQSYEQYF.

The V and J genes are TRBV7-3 and TRBJ1-1; perhaps TRBD1 as D (5 bases). The germline V and J ends were trimmed by 5 bases and 5 bases, with 12 bases remaining between them. This CDR3 comprises 13 residues. Germline CDR1 is SGHTA and CDR2 is FQGTGA. CDR3 loop: CASSHDSLTEAFF. As DNA, the CDR3 is TGTGCCAGCAGCCACGACAGTCTAACTGAAGCTTTCTTT.

The chain joins TRBV11-3 to TRBJ2-5; 11 bases map to TRBD2. J was trimmed by 2 bases and V by 5 bases; bases with no gene match: 7. The CDR3 sequence is 16 residues long. Germline V gene sequence: CDR1 SGHNT, CDR2 YENEEA. For the CDR3, the DNA is TGTGCCAGCAGCCCCCGGGCTAGCGGGGGGCAAGAGACCCAGTACTTC. Encoded protein: CASSPRASGGQETQYF.

The V and J genes are TRBV25-1 and TRBJ1-1, with 12 bases matching TRBD1. CDR3 length equals 16 residues. Trimming at V came to 2 bases and at J to 3 bases, leaving 4 bases not matched to a gene. In germline, CDR1 is MGHDK, CDR2 SYGVNS. The CDR3, as DNA: TGTGCCAGCAGTGAACGGGACAGGGGGCGCGACACTGAAGCTTTCTTT. The encoded protein is CASSERDRGRDTEAFF. Using reference TRBV25-1 and TRBJ1-1 for the parts outside the CDR3, the full variable domain is EADIYQTPRYLVIGTGKKITLECSQTMGHDKMYWYQQDPGMELHLIHYSYGVNSTEKGDLSSESTVSRIRTEHFPLTLESARPSHTSQYLCASSERDRGRDTEAFFGQGTRLTVV.

The chain carries TRBV7-9 and TRBJ2-5; 10 positions match TRBD2. The ends lost 5 bases at V and 4 bases at J; junction bases unmatched: 7. Germline CDR1 and CDR2: SEHNR and FQNEAQ (reference sequence). CDR3 size: 15 residues. The CDR3: CASSDRTSGGETQYF. CDR3 DNA: TGTGCCAGCAGCGATCGGACTAGCGGAGGAGAGACCCAGTACTTC.

J is TRBJ2-3 and V is TRBV7-9, with D hard to call. The germline V and J ends were trimmed by 1 base and 2 bases, with 10 bases remaining between them. CDR1 is SEHNR and CDR2 is FQNEAQ in the germline V gene (reference sequence). This CDR3 has 15 residues. CDR3 in amino acids: CASSLVGLVTDTQYF. Written as DNA, the CDR3 is TGTGCCAGCAGCTTAGTAGGCCTTGTCACAGATACGCAGTATTTT.

This clonotype was counted a few times. V gene TRBV5-1 combines with J gene TRBJ1-3; 9 nucleotides align to TRBD1. The CDR3 is made up of 14 amino acids. V trimming: 4 bases; J trimming: 7 bases; junction bases outside the gene matches: 6. Germline assignment: CDR1 SGHRS and CDR2 YFSETQ. CDR3 bases: TGCGCCAGCAGCGTGGGACAGGGCGGGAACACCATATATTTT. Amino acid sequence: CASSVGQGGNTIYF.